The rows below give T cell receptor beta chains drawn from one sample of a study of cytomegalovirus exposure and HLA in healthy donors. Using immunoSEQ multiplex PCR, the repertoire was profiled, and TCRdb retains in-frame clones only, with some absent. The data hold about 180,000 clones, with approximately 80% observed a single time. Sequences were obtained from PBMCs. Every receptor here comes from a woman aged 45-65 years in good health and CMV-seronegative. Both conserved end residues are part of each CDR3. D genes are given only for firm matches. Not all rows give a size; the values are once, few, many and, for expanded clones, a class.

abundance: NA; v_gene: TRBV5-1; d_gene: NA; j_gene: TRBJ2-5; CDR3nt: TGCGCCAGCAGCCTGGACTTCGAGACCCAGTACTTC; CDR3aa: CASSLDFETQYF
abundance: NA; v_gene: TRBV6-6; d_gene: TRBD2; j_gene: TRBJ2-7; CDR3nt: TGTGCCAGCACCTGGCTAGCGGGAGGCGAGCAGTACTTC; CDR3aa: CASTWLAGGEQYF
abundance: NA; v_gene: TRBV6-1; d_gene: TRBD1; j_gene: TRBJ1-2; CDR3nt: TGTGCCAGCAGTGTCGAACAGGGGGCTGGCTACACCTTC; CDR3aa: CASSVEQGAGYTF
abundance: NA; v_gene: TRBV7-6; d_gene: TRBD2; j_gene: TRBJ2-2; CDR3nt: TGTGCCAGCAGAGGACTAGTAGGCACCGGGGAGCTGTTTTTT; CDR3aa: CASRGLVGTGELFF
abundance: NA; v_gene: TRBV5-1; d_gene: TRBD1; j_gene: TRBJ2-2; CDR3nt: TGCGCCAGCAGCTTGGAAGCGGGACAGGGGTTCGGGGAGCTGTTTTTT; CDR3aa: CASSLEAGQGFGELFF
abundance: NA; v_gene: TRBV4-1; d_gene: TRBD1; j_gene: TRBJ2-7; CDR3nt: TGCGCCAGCAGCCAAGAGGACAGGGCCCCCTACGAGCAGTACTTC; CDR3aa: CASSQEDRAPYEQYF
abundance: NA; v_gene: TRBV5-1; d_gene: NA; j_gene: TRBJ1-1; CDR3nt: TGCGCCAGCAGCTTGGCGTACGGCACTGAAGCTTTCTTT; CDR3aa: CASSLAYGTEAFF
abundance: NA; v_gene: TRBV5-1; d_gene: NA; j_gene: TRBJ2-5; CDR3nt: TGCGCCAGCAGCAGTAACAGGTACCAAGAGACCCAGTACTTC; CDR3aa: CASSSNRYQETQYF
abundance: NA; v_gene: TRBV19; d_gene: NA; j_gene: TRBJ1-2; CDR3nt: TGTGCCAGTAGGCTACAGGGTTGGGGTAACTATGGCTACACCTTC; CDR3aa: CASRLQGWGNYGYTF
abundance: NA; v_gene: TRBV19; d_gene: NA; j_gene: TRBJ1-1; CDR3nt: TGTGCCAGTAGTATAGGGGGCCTGAACACTGAAGCTTTCTTT; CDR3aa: CASSIGGLNTEAFF
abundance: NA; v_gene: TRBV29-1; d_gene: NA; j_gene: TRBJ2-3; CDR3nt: TGCAGCGTTGCGGTCAGCGGTACTAGCACAGATACGCAGTATTTT; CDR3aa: CSVAVSGTSTDTQYF
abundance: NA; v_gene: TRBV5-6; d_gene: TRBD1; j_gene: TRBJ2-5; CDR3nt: TGTGCCAGCAGTTCCACCGGACAGGGCGAAGGGGGGCAGTACTTC; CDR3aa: CASSSTGQGEGGQYF
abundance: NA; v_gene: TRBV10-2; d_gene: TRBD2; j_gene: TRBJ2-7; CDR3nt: TGCGCCAGCAGCGATCGACTAGCGCACTCCTACGAGCAGTACTTC; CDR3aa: CASSDRLAHSYEQYF
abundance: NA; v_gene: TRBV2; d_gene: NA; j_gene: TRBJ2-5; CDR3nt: TGTGCCAGCAGTCGACAGGTCCGCCAAGAGACCCAGTACTTC; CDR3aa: CASSRQVRQETQYF
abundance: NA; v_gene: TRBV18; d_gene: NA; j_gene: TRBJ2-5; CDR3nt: TGTGCCGGCTCACGCGGGGACCAAGAGACCCAGTACTTC; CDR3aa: CAGSRGDQETQYF
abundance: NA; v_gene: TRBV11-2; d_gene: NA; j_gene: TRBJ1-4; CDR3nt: TGTGCCAGCAGCTCGCTTCGGGAGGGTTTCGGAACTAATGAAAAACTGTTTTTT; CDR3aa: CASSSLREGFGTNEKLFF
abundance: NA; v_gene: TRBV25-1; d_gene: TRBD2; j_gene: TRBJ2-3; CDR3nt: TGTGCCAGCAGTGAACTAGCGGGGGGGTTCCGTAGCACAGATACGCAGTATTTT; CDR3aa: CASSELAGGFRSTDTQYF
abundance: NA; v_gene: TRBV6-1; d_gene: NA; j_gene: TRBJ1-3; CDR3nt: TGTGCCAGCAGCTCAGGGGCCTCGGCGGGAAACACCATATATTTT; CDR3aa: CASSSGASAGNTIYF
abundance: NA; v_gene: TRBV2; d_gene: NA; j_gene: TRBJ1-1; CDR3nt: TGTGCCAGCAGCCCCCTAGAAATGAACACTGAAGCTTTCTTT; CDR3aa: CASSPLEMNTEAFF
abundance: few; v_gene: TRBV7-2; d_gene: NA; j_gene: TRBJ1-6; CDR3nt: TGTGCCAGCAGCTTATCCAGCTCCTATAATTCACCCCTCCACTTT; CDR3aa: CASSLSSSYNSPLHF
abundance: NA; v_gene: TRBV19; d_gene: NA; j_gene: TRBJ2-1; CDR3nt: TGTGCCAGTAGTATTTTGACTAGTCTCGCCTACAATGAGCAGTTCTTC; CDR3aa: CASSILTSLAYNEQFF
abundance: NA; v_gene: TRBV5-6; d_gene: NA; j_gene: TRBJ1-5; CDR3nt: TGTGCCAGCAGCGGGAGGCTTAGCGGCAATCAGCCCCAGCATTTT; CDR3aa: CASSGRLSGNQPQHF
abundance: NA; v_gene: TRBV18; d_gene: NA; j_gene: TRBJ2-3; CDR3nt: TGTGCCAGCTCACCACCAAGGACTAGCACAGATACGCAGTATTTT; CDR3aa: CASSPPRTSTDTQYF
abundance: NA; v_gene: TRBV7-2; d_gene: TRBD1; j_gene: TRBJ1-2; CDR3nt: TGTGCCAGCAGCCCCTGGACAGGGAATGGCTACACCTTC; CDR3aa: CASSPWTGNGYTF
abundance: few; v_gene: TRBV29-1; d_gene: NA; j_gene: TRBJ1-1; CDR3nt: TGCAGCGTTGAGGGCAGCAACACTGAAGCTTTCTTT; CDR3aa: CSVEGSNTEAFF
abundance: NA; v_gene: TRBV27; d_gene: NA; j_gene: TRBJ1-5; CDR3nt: TGTGCCAGCAGTCCCCTGGGGGCAGGGGATCAGCCCCAGCATTTT; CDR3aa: CASSPLGAGDQPQHF
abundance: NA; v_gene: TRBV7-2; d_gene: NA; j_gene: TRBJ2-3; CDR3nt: TGTGCCAGCAGCTTACGCCGGGATACAGATACGCAGTATTTT; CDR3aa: CASSLRRDTDTQYF
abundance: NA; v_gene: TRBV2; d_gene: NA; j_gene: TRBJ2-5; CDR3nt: TGTGCCAGCAGTGTTAGTATGAGGGTTTTAGAGACCCAGTACTTC; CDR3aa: CASSVSMRVLETQYF
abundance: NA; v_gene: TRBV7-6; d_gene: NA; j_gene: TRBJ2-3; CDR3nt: TGTGCCAGCAGCCGCCGATACTCCCGACTAAATGAAGTCACAGATACGCAGTATTTT; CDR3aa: CASSRRYSRLNEVTDTQYF
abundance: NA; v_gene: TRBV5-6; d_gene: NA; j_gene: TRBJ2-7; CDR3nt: TGTGCCAGCAGCTTGGTGGCAGCGCCTCTCTACGAGCAGTACTTC; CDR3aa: CASSLVAAPLYEQYF
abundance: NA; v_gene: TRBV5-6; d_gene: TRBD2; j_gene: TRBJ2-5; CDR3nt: TGTGCCAGCATGGGACTAGCACCCCCCAAGACCCAGTACTTC; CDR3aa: CASMGLAPPKTQYF
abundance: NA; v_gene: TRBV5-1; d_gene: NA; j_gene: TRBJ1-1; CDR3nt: TGCGCCAGCAGCTCACAGGGTCCCGCTGAAGCTTTCTTT; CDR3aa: CASSSQGPAEAFF
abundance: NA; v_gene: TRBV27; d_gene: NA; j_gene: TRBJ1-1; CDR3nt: TGTGCCAGCAGTTTATCGTTGGGGCGAACTGAAGCTTTCTTT; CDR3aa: CASSLSLGRTEAFF
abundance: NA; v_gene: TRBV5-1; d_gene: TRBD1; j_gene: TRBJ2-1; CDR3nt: TGCGCCAGCAGCTTACGACAGGGGGCTGGTGAGCAGTTCTTC; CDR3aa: CASSLRQGAGEQFF
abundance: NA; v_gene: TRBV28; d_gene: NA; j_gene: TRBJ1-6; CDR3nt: TGTGCCACCCTTGGGGGCAGTAATTCACCCCTCCACTTT; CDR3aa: CATLGGSNSPLHF
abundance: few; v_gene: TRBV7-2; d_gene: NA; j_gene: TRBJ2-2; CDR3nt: TGTGCCAGCAGCTCACCCTACTTTATGGGGGCCAGCACCGGGGAGCTGTTTTTT; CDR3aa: CASSSPYFMGASTGELFF
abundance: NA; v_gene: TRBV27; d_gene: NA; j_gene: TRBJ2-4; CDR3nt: TGTGCCAGCAGTCCTCTAGCCAAAAACATTCAGTACTTC; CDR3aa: CASSPLAKNIQYF
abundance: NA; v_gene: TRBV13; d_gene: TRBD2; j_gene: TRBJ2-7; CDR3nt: TGTGCCAGCAGCTTAGAGGGACTACCATACGAGCAGTACTTC; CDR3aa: CASSLEGLPYEQYF